The clone carrying this T cell receptor beta chain has just a few counts. The data derive from a study of T cells in Graves' hyperthyroidism and ophthalmopathy. Amplification of TCR beta CDR3 regions used RNA as the template. The primer set for the first-round RT-PCR of the TCR CDR3 was HTBI. TCRdb analysed the multiplex PCR reads with MiXCR anew, one entry per CDR3 protein. Seen here are about 420,000 distinct CDR3 sequences, about a sixth observed once, and the top ten hold roughly 7.4%. Unmatched junction bases numbered 7, after V lost 1 base and J lost 5 bases. Germline CDR1 and CDR2: SGHKS and YYEKEE (reference sequence). This CDR3 has 15 residues.

This clonotype originated in a woman between 18 and 29 years old with Graves' hyperthyroidism. The chain carries TRBV5-5 and TRBJ2-3, with 7 bases that match TRBD2. Source material: blood. In DNA form, the CDR3 reads TGTGCCAGCAGCTTGAGGCTAGCGGTCTTAGATACGCAGTATTTT. Its protein product is CASSLRLAVLDTQYF.